Listed below are T cell receptor beta chains from one sample, sequenced in a study of cytomegalovirus exposure and HLA in healthy donors. Measured with immunoSEQ multiplex PCR; TCRdb has only the in-frame clones, and not every one. The sample lists some 170,000 clones; approximately 80% were seen once. Sequencing input: PBMCs. The receptors derive from a man in his late teens or twenties in good health and CMV-seropositive. CDR3s include the opening cysteine and the closing phenylalanine or tryptophan. Each record gives: clone size, V gene, J gene, D gene, CDR3 DNA, CDR3 protein. The D gene is left open where the match is weak. Only part of the rows carry a size: once, few, many, or a class if the clone is expanded.

clone_size: NA
v_call: TRBV5-6
j_call: TRBJ1-5
d_call: TRBD1
cdr3_nt: TGTGCCAGCAGCGGATCGGGACAGATCAATCAGCCCCAGCATTTT
cdr3_aa: CASSGSGQINQPQHF

clone_size: NA
v_call: TRBV5-8
j_call: TRBJ2-1
d_call: NA
cdr3_nt: TGTGCCAGCAGCTTGAGCCTCAATGAGCAGTTCTTC
cdr3_aa: CASSLSLNEQFF

clone_size: once
v_call: TRBV6-1
j_call: TRBJ1-5
d_call: NA
cdr3_nt: TGTGCCAGCTTCGAGGCCTATCAGCCCCAGCATTTT
cdr3_aa: CASFEAYQPQHF

clone_size: NA
v_call: TRBV2
j_call: TRBJ1-1
d_call: TRBD1
cdr3_nt: TGTGCCAGCAGTAACAGGGGGTCTAACACTGAAGCTTTCTTT
cdr3_aa: CASSNRGSNTEAFF

clone_size: NA
v_call: TRBV7-2
j_call: TRBJ2-1
d_call: TRBD2
cdr3_nt: TGTGCCAGCAGCTTCGGGGGGAGCTCCTACAATGAGCAGTTCTTC
cdr3_aa: CASSFGGSSYNEQFF

clone_size: NA
v_call: TRBV28
j_call: TRBJ1-3
d_call: NA
cdr3_nt: TGTGCCAGCAGTTCGACAGTGACTGGAAACACCATATATTTT
cdr3_aa: CASSSTVTGNTIYF

clone_size: few
v_call: TRBV11-2
j_call: TRBJ2-7
d_call: TRBD1
cdr3_nt: TGTGCCAGCAGCTCCGTAAATACCGGGACAGCGGTGTACGAGCAGTACTTC
cdr3_aa: CASSSVNTGTAVYEQYF

clone_size: NA
v_call: TRBV11-2
j_call: TRBJ1-2
d_call: NA
cdr3_nt: TGTGCCAGCAGCTTCACGGGTAGCCATTCGGGCTACACCTTC
cdr3_aa: CASSFTGSHSGYTF

clone_size: NA
v_call: TRBV4-1
j_call: TRBJ2-7
d_call: TRBD2
cdr3_nt: TGCGCCAGCAGCCATAACCCGGGAGGGGAGTCGATTAGCAACGAGCAGTACTTC
cdr3_aa: CASSHNPGGESISNEQYF

clone_size: NA
v_call: TRBV5-4
j_call: TRBJ1-3
d_call: NA
cdr3_nt: TGTGCCAGCAGCTTTCCATTCCTCGGCTCTGGAAACACCATATATTTT
cdr3_aa: CASSFPFLGSGNTIYF

clone_size: NA
v_call: TRBV10-3
j_call: TRBJ1-5
d_call: TRBD1
cdr3_nt: TGTGCCATCAGAGGGACAGAGGATCAGCCCCAGCATTTT
cdr3_aa: CAIRGTEDQPQHF

clone_size: NA
v_call: TRBV5-4
j_call: TRBJ2-2
d_call: NA
cdr3_nt: TGTGCCAGCAGCTTGACGTACGGGACCGGGGAGCTGTTTTTT
cdr3_aa: CASSLTYGTGELFF

clone_size: NA
v_call: TRBV6-5
j_call: TRBJ2-5
d_call: NA
cdr3_nt: TGTGCCAGCAGTTTAGGTCCGGGTAGGGAGACCCAGTACTTC
cdr3_aa: CASSLGPGRETQYF

clone_size: NA
v_call: TRBV2
j_call: TRBJ2-4
d_call: NA
cdr3_nt: TGTGCCAGCAGTGACAGGAGGAGGGACATTCAGTACTTC
cdr3_aa: CASSDRRRDIQYF

clone_size: NA
v_call: TRBV15
j_call: TRBJ2-1
d_call: TRBD2
cdr3_nt: TGTGCCACCAGCAGCCTAGCGGGAGTCTACAATGAGCAGTTCTTC
cdr3_aa: CATSSLAGVYNEQFF

clone_size: NA
v_call: TRBV7-8
j_call: TRBJ2-3
d_call: TRBD1
cdr3_nt: TGTGCCAGCAGCTTTAACAGGGGGCGCACAGATACGCAGTATTTT
cdr3_aa: CASSFNRGRTDTQYF

clone_size: few
v_call: TRBV2
j_call: TRBJ2-1
d_call: NA
cdr3_nt: TGTGCCAGCAGTGGGGGGGGGCCCCTTTACCTTTACAATGAGCAGTTCTTC
cdr3_aa: CASSGGGPLYLYNEQFF

clone_size: NA
v_call: TRBV28
j_call: TRBJ2-6
d_call: NA
cdr3_nt: TGTGCCAGCAACAGGTCTGGGGCCAACGTCCTGACTTTC
cdr3_aa: CASNRSGANVLTF

clone_size: few
v_call: TRBV10-3
j_call: TRBJ1-4
d_call: TRBD1
cdr3_nt: TGTGCCGTGAGACAGGGGCCAACTAATGAAAAACTGTTTTTT
cdr3_aa: CAVRQGPTNEKLFF

clone_size: NA
v_call: TRBV6-6
j_call: TRBJ2-7
d_call: TRBD1
cdr3_nt: TGTGCCAGCAGTTCCACAGGGGGCGAGCAGTACTTC
cdr3_aa: CASSSTGGEQYF

clone_size: NA
v_call: TRBV6-5
j_call: TRBJ1-1
d_call: NA
cdr3_nt: TGTGCCAGCAGAGCGCAGGGAACTGAAGCTTTCTTT
cdr3_aa: CASRAQGTEAFF

clone_size: NA
v_call: TRBV5-4
j_call: TRBJ2-3
d_call: NA
cdr3_nt: TGTGCCAGCAGCTTGAGCCATTCTAGCACAGATACGCAGTATTTT
cdr3_aa: CASSLSHSSTDTQYF

clone_size: NA
v_call: TRBV2
j_call: TRBJ2-7
d_call: TRBD2
cdr3_nt: TGTGCCAGCAGTGTGGCTAGCGGGAGTCACTACGAGCAGTACTTC
cdr3_aa: CASSVASGSHYEQYF

clone_size: NA
v_call: TRBV7-9
j_call: TRBJ2-7
d_call: TRBD1
cdr3_nt: TGTGCCAGCAGCTTAGCACAGGGGGTCTACGAGCAGTACTTC
cdr3_aa: CASSLAQGVYEQYF

clone_size: NA
v_call: TRBV28
j_call: TRBJ2-1
d_call: NA
cdr3_nt: TGTGCCAGCAGCCCCCCCGGGTCGTCCTACAATGAGCAGTTCTTC
cdr3_aa: CASSPPGSSYNEQFF

clone_size: NA
v_call: TRBV29-1
j_call: TRBJ1-4
d_call: NA
cdr3_nt: TGCAGCACCAGGGATGGAGAGTATGAAAAACTGTTTTTT
cdr3_aa: CSTRDGEYEKLFF

clone_size: NA
v_call: TRBV6-6
j_call: TRBJ2-3
d_call: NA
cdr3_nt: TGTGCCAGCAGCCGGACGGGGAGCCGCACAGATACGCAGTATTTT
cdr3_aa: CASSRTGSRTDTQYF

clone_size: few
v_call: TRBV15
j_call: TRBJ1-1
d_call: NA
cdr3_nt: TGTGCCACCAGCAGCGGTCCCAACGGTCACACTGAAGCTTTCTTT
cdr3_aa: CATSSGPNGHTEAFF

clone_size: NA
v_call: TRBV27
j_call: TRBJ2-2
d_call: TRBD2
cdr3_nt: TGTGCCAGCAGTTTGGCCGGGAGGTGGGCCACCGGGGAGCTGTTTTTT
cdr3_aa: CASSLAGRWATGELFF

clone_size: NA
v_call: TRBV29-1
j_call: TRBJ2-2
d_call: NA
cdr3_nt: TGCAGCGCCCAAGGGGGGGCCGGCACCGGGGAGCTGTTTTTT
cdr3_aa: CSAQGGAGTGELFF

clone_size: few
v_call: TRBV14
j_call: TRBJ2-7
d_call: TRBD1
cdr3_nt: TGTGCCAGCAGCTCCCGACAGGGGGCTTTATCGAGGGAGCAGTACTTC
cdr3_aa: CASSSRQGALSREQYF

clone_size: once
v_call: TRBV11-2
j_call: TRBJ2-4
d_call: TRBD2
cdr3_nt: TGTGCCAGCAGCTCGCCACCCAAGCGGGAGAGTAGAGGAAACATTCAGTACTTC
cdr3_aa: CASSSPPKRESRGNIQYF

clone_size: once
v_call: TRBV7-7
j_call: TRBJ2-1
d_call: TRBD1
cdr3_nt: TGTGCTAGCAGCCGAACAGGGGCGGATGAGCAGTTCTTC
cdr3_aa: CASSRTGADEQFF

clone_size: NA
v_call: TRBV19
j_call: TRBJ2-2
d_call: TRBD2
cdr3_nt: TGTGCCAGTAGTGCCGGGGGGACCGGGGAGCTGTTTTTT
cdr3_aa: CASSAGGTGELFF

clone_size: NA
v_call: TRBV5-1
j_call: TRBJ2-7
d_call: TRBD2
cdr3_nt: TGCGCCAGCAGAGGGAGTAGCGGGAGGGCCGTCGAGCAGTACTTC
cdr3_aa: CASRGSSGRAVEQYF

clone_size: NA
v_call: TRBV29-1
j_call: TRBJ2-7
d_call: NA
cdr3_nt: TGCAGCGTTGTCGGTACAGTCGGGGTCCCCCTCTACGAGCAGTACTTC
cdr3_aa: CSVVGTVGVPLYEQYF

clone_size: NA
v_call: TRBV11-1
j_call: TRBJ2-7
d_call: TRBD1
cdr3_nt: TGTGCCAGCAGCTTTGCAAGGGGGCCCAGGGGCGAGCAGTACTTC
cdr3_aa: CASSFARGPRGEQYF

clone_size: NA
v_call: TRBV5-1
j_call: TRBJ1-2
d_call: TRBD1
cdr3_nt: TGCGCCAGCAGCTTTCACATGGACAGGGAGGGGGGCTACACCTTC
cdr3_aa: CASSFHMDREGGYTF

clone_size: few
v_call: TRBV29-1
j_call: TRBJ2-7
d_call: TRBD1
cdr3_nt: TGCAGCGTCCAGGGACAGGGGTTCTCCTACGAGCAGTACTTC
cdr3_aa: CSVQGQGFSYEQYF

clone_size: NA
v_call: TRBV11-3
j_call: TRBJ2-7
d_call: TRBD1
cdr3_nt: TGTGCCAGCAGCTTTGGGCGGACAGGGGACTACGAGCAGTACTTC
cdr3_aa: CASSFGRTGDYEQYF

clone_size: NA
v_call: TRBV4-1
j_call: TRBJ2-7
d_call: TRBD1
cdr3_nt: TGCGCCAGCAGCCAGGCTGACAGGGGTAACGAGCAGTACTTC
cdr3_aa: CASSQADRGNEQYF

clone_size: NA
v_call: TRBV5-6
j_call: TRBJ1-3
d_call: NA
cdr3_nt: TGTGCCAGCAGCCTGGGGAGCCCTGGAAACACCATATATTTT
cdr3_aa: CASSLGSPGNTIYF

clone_size: NA
v_call: TRBV6-6
j_call: TRBJ2-7
d_call: NA
cdr3_nt: TGTGCCAGCAGAACACTAGTGGATTATGGATACGAGCAGTACTTC
cdr3_aa: CASRTLVDYGYEQYF

clone_size: NA
v_call: TRBV7-3
j_call: TRBJ2-1
d_call: NA
cdr3_nt: TGTGCCAGCAGCTTAAGCAGGGGAGTGCAGTTCTTC
cdr3_aa: CASSLSRGVQFF

clone_size: NA
v_call: TRBV14
j_call: TRBJ2-7
d_call: NA
cdr3_nt: TGTGCCAGCAGCCAAGATAGAGACAGTCGAAGATCCTACGAGCAGTACTTC
cdr3_aa: CASSQDRDSRRSYEQYF

clone_size: NA
v_call: TRBV27
j_call: TRBJ1-2
d_call: TRBD1
cdr3_nt: TGTGCCAGCAGTTACTTTGGGACAGGGTATCCATATGGCTACACCTTC
cdr3_aa: CASSYFGTGYPYGYTF

clone_size: NA
v_call: TRBV5-4
j_call: TRBJ1-2
d_call: NA
cdr3_nt: TGTGCCAGCAGCTTGGCAGGGGCACGGGTGGTTGGCTACACCTTC
cdr3_aa: CASSLAGARVVGYTF

clone_size: NA
v_call: TRBV6-1
j_call: TRBJ2-2
d_call: NA
cdr3_nt: TGTGCCAGCAGTGAAATGGGGGGGGCCCTTTCCGGGGAGCTGTTTTTT
cdr3_aa: CASSEMGGALSGELFF

clone_size: NA
v_call: TRBV13
j_call: TRBJ2-5
d_call: TRBD1
cdr3_nt: TGTGCCAGCAGCTCTCAGGGACAGGGTAGAGAGACCCAGTACTTC
cdr3_aa: CASSSQGQGRETQYF

clone_size: NA
v_call: TRBV15
j_call: TRBJ2-3
d_call: NA
cdr3_nt: TGTGCCACCAGCAACAAGGTCGAGGCGGATACGCAGTATTTT
cdr3_aa: CATSNKVEADTQYF

clone_size: NA
v_call: TRBV6-1
j_call: TRBJ2-2
d_call: TRBD1
cdr3_nt: TGTGCCAGCAGCCCGGGACAGGGAGACACCGGGGAGCTGTTTTTT
cdr3_aa: CASSPGQGDTGELFF

clone_size: NA
v_call: TRBV6-5
j_call: TRBJ2-4
d_call: TRBD1
cdr3_nt: TGTGCCAGCAGTCGGGACAGCAAAAACATTCAGTACTTC
cdr3_aa: CASSRDSKNIQYF

clone_size: NA
v_call: TRBV7-2
j_call: TRBJ2-2
d_call: NA
cdr3_nt: TGTGCCAGCAGCTTAGAGGGCGGGACGAACACCGGGGAGCTGTTTTTT
cdr3_aa: CASSLEGGTNTGELFF

clone_size: NA
v_call: TRBV28
j_call: TRBJ2-7
d_call: NA
cdr3_nt: TGTGCCAGCAGTGGGAGCCTCTACGAGCAGTACTTC
cdr3_aa: CASSGSLYEQYF